In this sample, the clone carrying this TCR beta chain turned up many times. Its specificity is unknown. Sequencing on ten immunoSEQ deep assay plates was performed for unsorted PBMC DNA. Generated by immunoSEQ multiplex PCR, the TCRdb table keeps only in-frame clones and is missing some. This sample has about 490,000 clones; around 80% occur once, and the top ten carry roughly 12%. Trimming removed 4 bases from V and 0 bases from J, with 12 bases in between. This CDR3 spans 14 amino acids. In germline, CDR1 is SQVTM, CDR2 ANQGSEA. The data originate from a study of shared clonotypes between healthy human individuals. Study summary: The cohort had two women and a few men, ages 18 to 49.

Study-level points and caveats: Clonotype sharing among donors, it was expected, would be affected by sequencing depth.

This sequence joins TRBV29-1 and TRBJ1-1, with D perhaps TRBD1 (5 bases). Sequencing was performed on PBMCs. This receptor was obtained from a woman between 40 and 55 years old in good health. Some clones in this sample may be carry-over from other donors' samples. CDR3 protein: CSVVNPGMNTEAFF. Here the CDR3 DNA reads TGCAGCGTTGTTAATCCAGGGATGAACACTGAAGCTTTCTTT.